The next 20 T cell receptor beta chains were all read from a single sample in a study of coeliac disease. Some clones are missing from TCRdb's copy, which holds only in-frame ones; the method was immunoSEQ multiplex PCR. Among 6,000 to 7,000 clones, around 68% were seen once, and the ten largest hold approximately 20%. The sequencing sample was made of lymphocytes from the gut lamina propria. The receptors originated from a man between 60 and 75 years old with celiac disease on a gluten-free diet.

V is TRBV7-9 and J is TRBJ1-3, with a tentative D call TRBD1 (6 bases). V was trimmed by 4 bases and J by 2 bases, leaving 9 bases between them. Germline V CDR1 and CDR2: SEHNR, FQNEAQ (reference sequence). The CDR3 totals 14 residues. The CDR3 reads CASSYGQTGNTIYF. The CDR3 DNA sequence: TGTGCCAGCAGCTACGGACAGACTGGAAACACCATATATTTT.

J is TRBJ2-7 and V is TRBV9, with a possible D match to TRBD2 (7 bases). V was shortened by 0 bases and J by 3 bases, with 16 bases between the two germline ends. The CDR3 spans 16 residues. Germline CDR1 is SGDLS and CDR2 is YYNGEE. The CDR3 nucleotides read TGTGCCAGCAGCGTAGTCCCGGGGGCGGGGGACTACGAGCAGTACTTC. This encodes CASSVVPGAGDYEQYF.

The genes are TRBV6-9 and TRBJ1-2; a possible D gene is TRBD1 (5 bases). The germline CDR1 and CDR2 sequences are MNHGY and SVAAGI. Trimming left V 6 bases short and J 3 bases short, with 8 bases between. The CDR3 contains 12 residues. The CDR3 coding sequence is TGTGCCAGCAGACAGGTGCACTATGGCTACACCTTC. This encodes CASRQVHYGYTF.

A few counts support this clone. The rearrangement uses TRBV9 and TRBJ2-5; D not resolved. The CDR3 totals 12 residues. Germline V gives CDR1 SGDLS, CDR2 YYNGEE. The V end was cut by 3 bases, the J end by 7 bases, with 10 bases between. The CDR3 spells CASSGLAGTQYF. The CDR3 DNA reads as TGTGCCAGCAGCGGACTCGCTGGGACCCAGTACTTC.

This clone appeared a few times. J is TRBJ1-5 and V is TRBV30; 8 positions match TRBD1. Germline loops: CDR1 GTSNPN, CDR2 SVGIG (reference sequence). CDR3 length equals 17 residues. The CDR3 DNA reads TGTGTCAAACTACCACAGGGGGTCGTAATTGGCAATCAGCCCCAGCATTTT. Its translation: CVKLPQGVVIGNQPQHF.

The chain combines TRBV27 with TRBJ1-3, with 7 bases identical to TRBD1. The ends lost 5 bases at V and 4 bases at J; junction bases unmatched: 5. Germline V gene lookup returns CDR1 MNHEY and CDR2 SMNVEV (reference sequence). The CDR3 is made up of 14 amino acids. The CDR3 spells CASSPRQGGNTIYF. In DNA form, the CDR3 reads TGTGCCAGCAGTCCCCGACAGGGAGGAAACACCATATATTTT.

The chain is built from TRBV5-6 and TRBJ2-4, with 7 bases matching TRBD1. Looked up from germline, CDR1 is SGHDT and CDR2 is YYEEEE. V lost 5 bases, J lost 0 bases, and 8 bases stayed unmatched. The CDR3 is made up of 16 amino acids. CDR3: CASSLGTVLAKNIQYF. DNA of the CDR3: TGTGCCAGCAGTCTGGGGACAGTCCTAGCCAAAAACATTCAGTACTTC. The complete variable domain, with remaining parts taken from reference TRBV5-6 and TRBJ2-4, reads DAGVTQSPTHLIKTRGQQVTLRCSPKSGHDTVSWYQQALGQGPQFIFQYYEEEERQRGNFPDRFSGHQFPNYSSELNVNALLLGDSALYLCASSLGTVLAKNIQYFGAGTRLSVL.

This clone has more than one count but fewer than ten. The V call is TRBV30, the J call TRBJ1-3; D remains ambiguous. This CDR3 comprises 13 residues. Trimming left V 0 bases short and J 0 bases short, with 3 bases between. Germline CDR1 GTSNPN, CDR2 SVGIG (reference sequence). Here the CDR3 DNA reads TGTGCCTGGAGTGTCCACTCTGGAAACACCATATATTTT. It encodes CAWSVHSGNTIYF.

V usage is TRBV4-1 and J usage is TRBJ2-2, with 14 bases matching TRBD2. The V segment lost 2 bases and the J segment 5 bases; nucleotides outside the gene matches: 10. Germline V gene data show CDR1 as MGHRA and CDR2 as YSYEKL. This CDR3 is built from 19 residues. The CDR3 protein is CASSQMDRLAGGRTGELFF. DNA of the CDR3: TGCGCCAGCAGCCAAATGGATAGACTAGCGGGGGGGCGGACCGGGGAGCTGTTTTTT.

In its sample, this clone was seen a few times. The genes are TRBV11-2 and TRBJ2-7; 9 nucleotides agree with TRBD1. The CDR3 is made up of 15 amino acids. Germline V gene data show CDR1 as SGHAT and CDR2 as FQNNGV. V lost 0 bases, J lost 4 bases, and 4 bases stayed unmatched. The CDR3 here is CASSLDRQGEYEQYF. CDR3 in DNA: TGTGCCAGCAGCTTAGACCGACAGGGGGAGTACGAGCAGTACTTC.

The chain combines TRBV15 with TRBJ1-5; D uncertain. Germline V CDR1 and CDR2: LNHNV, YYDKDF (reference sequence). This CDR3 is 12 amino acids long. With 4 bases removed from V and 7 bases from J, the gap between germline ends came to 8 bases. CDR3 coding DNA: TGTGCCACCAGCAACGCGGGACAGCCCCAGCATTTT. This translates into CATSNAGQPQHF.

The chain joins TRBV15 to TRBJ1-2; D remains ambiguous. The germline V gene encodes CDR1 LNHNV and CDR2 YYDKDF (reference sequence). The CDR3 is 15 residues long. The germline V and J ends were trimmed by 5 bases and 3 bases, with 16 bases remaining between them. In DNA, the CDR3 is TGTGCCACCAGCGACAACAGTTTCCCCCACTATGGCTACACCTTC. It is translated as CATSDNSFPHYGYTF. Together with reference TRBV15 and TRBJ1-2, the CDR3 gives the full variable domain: DAMVIQNPRYQVTQFGKPVTLSCSQTLNHNVMYWYQQKSSQAPKLLFHYYDKDFNNEADTPDNFQSRRPNTSFCFLDIRSPGLGDTAMYLCATSDNSFPHYGYTFGSGTRLTVV.

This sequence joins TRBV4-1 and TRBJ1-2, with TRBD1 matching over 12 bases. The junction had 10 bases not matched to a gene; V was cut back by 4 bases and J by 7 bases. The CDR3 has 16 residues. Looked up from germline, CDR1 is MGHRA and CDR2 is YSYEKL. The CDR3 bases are TGCGCCAGCAGCCGCGACCCGGGACAGGGGGCCTCTGGCTACACCTTC. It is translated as CASSRDPGQGASGYTF.

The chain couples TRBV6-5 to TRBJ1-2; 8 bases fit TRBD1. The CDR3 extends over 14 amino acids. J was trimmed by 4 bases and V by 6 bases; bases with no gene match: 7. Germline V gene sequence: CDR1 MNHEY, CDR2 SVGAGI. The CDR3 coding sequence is TGTGCCAGCAGACTAGGGACAGGAATCTATGGCTACACCTTC. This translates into CASRLGTGIYGYTF.

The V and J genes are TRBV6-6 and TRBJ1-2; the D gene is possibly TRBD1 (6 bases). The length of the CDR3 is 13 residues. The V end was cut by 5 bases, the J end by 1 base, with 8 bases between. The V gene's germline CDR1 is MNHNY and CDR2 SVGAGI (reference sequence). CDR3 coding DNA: TGTGCCAGCAGTGCACAGGGTAACTATGGCTACACCTTC. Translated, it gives CASSAQGNYGYTF.

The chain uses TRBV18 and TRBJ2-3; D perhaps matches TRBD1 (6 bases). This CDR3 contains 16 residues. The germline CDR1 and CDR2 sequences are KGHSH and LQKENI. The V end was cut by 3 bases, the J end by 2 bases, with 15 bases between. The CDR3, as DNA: TGTGCCAGCTCACCCCCGTATGGGGGCTCCACAGATACGCAGTATTTT. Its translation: CASSPPYGGSTDTQYF.

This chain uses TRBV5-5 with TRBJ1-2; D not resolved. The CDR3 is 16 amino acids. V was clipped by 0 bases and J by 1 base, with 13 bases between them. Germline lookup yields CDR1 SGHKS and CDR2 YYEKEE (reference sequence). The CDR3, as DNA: TGTGCCAGCAGCTTGGCCGGGAGGGCCCTTAACTATGGCTACACCTTC. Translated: CASSLAGRALNYGYTF.

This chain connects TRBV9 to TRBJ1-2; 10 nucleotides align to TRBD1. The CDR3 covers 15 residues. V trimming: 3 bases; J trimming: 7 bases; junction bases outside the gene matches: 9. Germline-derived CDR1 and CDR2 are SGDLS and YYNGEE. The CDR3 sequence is CASSARDRGLGGYTF. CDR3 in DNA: TGTGCCAGCAGCGCCCGAGACAGGGGGCTAGGTGGCTACACCTTC.

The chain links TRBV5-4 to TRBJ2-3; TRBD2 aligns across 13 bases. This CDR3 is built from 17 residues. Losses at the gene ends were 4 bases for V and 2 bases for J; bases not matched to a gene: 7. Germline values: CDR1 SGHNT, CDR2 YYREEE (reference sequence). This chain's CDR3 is CASSQIGLAGVTDTQYF. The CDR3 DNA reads TGTGCCAGCAGCCAAATCGGACTAGCGGGGGTCACAGATACGCAGTATTTT.

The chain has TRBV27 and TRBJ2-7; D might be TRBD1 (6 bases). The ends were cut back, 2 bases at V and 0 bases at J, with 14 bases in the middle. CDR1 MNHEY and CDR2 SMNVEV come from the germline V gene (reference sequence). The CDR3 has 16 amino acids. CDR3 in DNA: TGTGCCAGCAGTTTACAGGCTCAGGGGAGCTCCTACGAGCAGTACTTC. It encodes CASSLQAQGSSYEQYF.